The 30 T cell receptor beta chains listed next were all sequenced from one sample in a study of T-cell reconstitution after alpha-beta-depleted transplantation in children. The authors prepared the TCRbeta library with unique molecular identifiers. TCRdb re-analysed the PCR reads in MiXCR, keeping a single row per CDR3 protein. Counted here are about 100,000 distinct CDR3 sequences, almost 6.5% occurring once; the ten biggest clones make up more than 20%. Sequences were derived from PBMCs, mostly from graft donor cells, sampled 360 days after TCRalphabeta/CD19-depleted stem cell transplant. These receptors were taken from a male patient aged 2-15 years who had a stem cell transplant for acute lymphoblastic leukemia, so the T cells may come from the graft donor.

This clonotype was seen at least ten times. V usage is TRBV5-1 and J usage is TRBJ2-7; D gene uncertain. The CDR3 is 13 residues long. Trimming stripped 0 bases from V and 3 bases from J, with 7 bases between. Looked up from germline, CDR1 is SGHRS and CDR2 is YFSETQ. The CDR3 sequence: CASSLDTYYEQYF. For the CDR3, the DNA is TGCGCCAGCAGCTTGGACACCTACTACGAGCAGTACTTC.

The sample holds many counts of this clonotype. The rearrangement links TRBV11-2 to TRBJ1-1; tentatively, D is TRBD1 (5 bases). This CDR3 has 17 amino acids. V shed 2 bases and J shed 0 bases, with 16 bases lying between them. Germline V gives CDR1 SGHAT, CDR2 FQNNGV. In nucleotides, the CDR3 is TGTGCCAGCAGCTTAACTAGTTGGGGCAGGGTGAACACTGAAGCTTTCTTT. Protein: CASSLTSWGRVNTEAFF.

This clonotype was detected a few times. V is TRBV10-3 and J is TRBJ2-7; 10 bases line up with TRBD2. V lost 2 bases, J lost 2 bases, and 15 bases stayed unmatched. Germline V gene data show CDR1 as ENHRY and CDR2 as SYGVKD. CDR3 length equals 19 residues. In DNA, the CDR3 is TGTGCCATCAGTGAGACCAGTCTAGCGGGAGTTCGGGGGCCCTACGAGCAGTACTTC. It yields the protein CAISETSLAGVRGPYEQYF.

This clonotype was seen only a few times. This chain joins TRBV5-1 and TRBJ1-1; TRBD1 matches 7 bases. The CDR3 length is 14 residues. Germline CDR1 SGHRS, CDR2 YFSETQ. J was trimmed by 3 bases and V by 1 base; bases with no gene match: 3. The CDR3 bases are TGCGCCAGCAGCTTGAGGGGGCGGGACACTGAAGCTTTCTTT. Translating it yields CASSLRGRDTEAFF.

The chain combines TRBV10-3 with TRBJ2-1; the match to TRBD2 covers 13 bases. The CDR3 consists of 19 residues. Looked up from germline, CDR1 is ENHRY and CDR2 is SYGVKD. The V and J ends lost 0 bases and 6 bases, in that order; junction bases with no gene match: 11. The CDR3, as DNA: TGTGCCATCAGTGAGTCGTCCCCCTGGACTAGCGGGGGTTCCAATGAGCAGTTCTTC. Its translation: CAISESSPWTSGGSNEQFF.

This clonotype showed up many times. The gene calls are TRBV5-1 and TRBJ1-2, with D unresolved. The CDR3 runs 17 residues. V dropped 3 bases and J dropped 5 bases, with 23 bases sitting between them. Germline values: CDR1 SGHRS, CDR2 YFSETQ. The DNA for the CDR3 is TGCGCCAGCAGCTCTCCCGGCGGGTCGGAAATTGGGTATGGCTACACCTTC. Translated, it gives CASSSPGGSEIGYGYTF.

This clonotype was found many times. V gene TRBV9 combines with J gene TRBJ2-3; 8 bases map to TRBD2. Looked up from germline, CDR1 is SGDLS and CDR2 is YYNGEE. The CDR3 spans 14 residues. V was pared by 4 bases and J by 11 bases, with 12 bases of the junction left unmatched. The CDR3 DNA sequence: TGTGCCAGCAGCCTCGGGACTAGAAAGGAGAAGCAGTATTTT. Translation gives CASSLGTRKEKQYF.

This clonotype came up many times. The chain combines TRBV29-1 with TRBJ1-2, with TRBD1 identical over 10 bases. With V trimmed by 0 bases and J by 2 bases, 3 bases remained unmatched. In germline, CDR1 is SQVTM, CDR2 ANQGSEA. CDR3 length: 15 residues. The CDR3 region is CSVEDRGQGNYGYTF. CDR3 in DNA: TGCAGCGTTGAAGATCGGGGACAGGGGAACTATGGCTACACCTTC.

The V call is TRBV3-1, the J call TRBJ1-4; a possible D gene is TRBD1 (6 bases). The CDR3 is 13 amino acids. Germline CDR1 reads LGHDT; CDR2 reads YNNKEL (reference sequence). V was cut by 7 bases and J by 4 bases, with 10 bases left in between. CDR3 sequence: CASTGGLNEKLFF. The CDR3 DNA reads as TGTGCCAGCACGGGGGGCCTTAATGAAAAACTGTTTTTT.

This clonotype was detected ten times or more. The chain links TRBV12-3 or TRBV12-4 to TRBJ2-3, with D hard to call. This CDR3 has 13 amino acids. Deletions cut 6 bases from V and 8 bases from J, with 15 bases between. CDR3 residues: CASSLGAGGTQYF. The CDR3 nucleotides read TGTGCCAGCAGCCTGGGCGCCGGTGGTACGCAGTATTTT.

This clonotype was recorded at least ten times. The rearrangement uses TRBV9 and TRBJ1-2; D is possibly TRBD1 (6 bases). Between the trimmed V and J ends, which lost 3 bases and 3 bases, there was a span of 12 bases. This CDR3 is built from 14 residues. CDR1 and CDR2 (germline): SGDLS, YYNGEE. CDR3 loop: CASSEGRGDYGYTF. Here the CDR3 DNA reads TGTGCCAGCAGCGAGGGCAGGGGTGACTATGGCTACACCTTC.

This clonotype was picked up a small number of times. The CDR3 loop reads CSARDYPTNYGYTF. CDR3 DNA: TGCAGTGCTAGAGATTACCCAACTAACTATGGCTACACCTTC. The chain links TRBV20-1 to TRBJ1-2; no clear D. The CDR3 is made up of 14 amino acids. Germline V lookup: CDR1 DFQATT, CDR2 SNEGSKA (reference sequence). V gave up 0 bases and J gave up 0 bases, with 8 bases separating them.

This clonotype was recorded once. Since a much larger clone is just one base distant, this may be a read error. The V call is TRBV3-1, the J call TRBJ1-1, with D possibly matching TRBD1 (5 bases). CDR1 is LGHDT and CDR2 is YNNKEL in the germline V gene (reference sequence). Deletions cut 7 bases from V and 5 bases from J, with 32 bases between. This CDR3 region has 19 residues. The CDR3 DNA reads TGTGCCAGCATCCATGGCTCATTTTTTGGGGGACTAGAGTTGACTGAAGCTTTCTTT. It encodes CASIHGSFFGGLELTEAFF.

In this sample, this clonotype turned up a few times. The chain links TRBV5-5 to TRBJ2-5, with TRBD2 matching over 8 bases. This CDR3 is built from 16 residues. V was clipped by 0 bases and J by 5 bases; unmatched bases: 9. Looked up from germline, CDR1 is SGHKS and CDR2 is YYEKEE (reference sequence). In DNA form, the CDR3 reads TGTGCCAGCAGCTTGGGGACTAGCCCTGTCGTGGAGACCCAGTACTTC. Its protein is CASSLGTSPVVETQYF.

This clonotype was seen many times. This chain links TRBV5-1 with TRBJ2-1, with TRBD2 identical over 11 bases. This CDR3 is 14 amino acids long. J was trimmed by 8 bases and V by 7 bases; bases with no gene match: 8. Germline V CDR1 and CDR2: SGHRS, YFSETQ. The CDR3 coding sequence is TGCGCCAGCTTAGATACTAGCGGGAGCGATGAGCAGTTCTTC. It translates to CASLDTSGSDEQFF.

This clonotype was seen repeatedly, ten times or more. The rearrangement joins TRBV12-3 or TRBV12-4 to TRBJ1-1; D is ambiguous. Deletions cut 3 bases from V and 7 bases from J, with 9 bases between. The CDR3 spans 12 residues. CDR3: CASSLVRLEAFF. The CDR3 region has the DNA TGTGCCAGCAGTTTGGTCAGGCTTGAAGCTTTCTTT.

This clonotype was picked up a small number of times. The rearrangement joins TRBV6-5 to TRBJ1-1, with a tentative D call TRBD1 (5 bases). The CDR3 totals 14 residues. CDR1 and CDR2 (germline): MNHEY, SVGAGI. V gave up 6 bases and J gave up 0 bases, with 11 bases separating them. In nucleotides, the CDR3 is TGTGCCAGCAGACGACAGCACATGAACACTGAAGCTTTCTTT. Its protein is CASRRQHMNTEAFF.

This clonotype has more than one count but fewer than ten. The rearrangement joins TRBV19 to TRBJ1-1; tentatively, D is TRBD1 (5 bases). Germline assignment: CDR1 LNHDA and CDR2 SQIVND (reference sequence). The CDR3 loop spans 14 amino acids. V lost 7 bases to trimming and J lost 1 base, with 13 bases between them. The DNA of the CDR3 is TGTGCCAGTACCATCAGGGCCCCGAACACTGAAGCTTTCTTT. Translation gives CASTIRAPNTEAFF.

The chain carries TRBV4-3 and TRBJ1-1; D remains ambiguous. V was pared by 4 bases and J by 4 bases, with 13 bases between. Germline CDR1 and CDR2: LGHNA and YSLEER. The CDR3 has 14 amino acids. CDR3 DNA sequence: TGCGCCAGCAGCCTCCTCGCCTGGGGCACTGAAGCTTTCTTT. It yields the protein CASSLLAWGTEAFF.

This clonotype was observed a few times. This chain connects TRBV7-6 to TRBJ1-5, with D unresolved. Trimming took 5 bases from V and 1 from J, leaving 12 bases between them. The CDR3 is made up of 15 amino acids. Germline loops: CDR1 SGHVS, CDR2 FNYEAQ. CDR3 coding DNA: TGTGCCAGCAGCCGGAGGGAAGGGAGCAATCAGCCCCAGCATTTT. It encodes CASSRREGSNQPQHF.

V is TRBV6-2 or TRBV6-3 and J is TRBJ2-2; 8 bases are shared with TRBD2. Trimming removed 1 base from V and 2 bases from J; junction bases left unmatched: 15. CDR3 length equals 20 residues. In germline, CDR1 is MNHEY, CDR2 SVGEGT. CDR3 in DNA: TGTGCCAGCAGTTACTTCCCTCGGGTAGCGGGGCGGACTAACACCGGGGAGCTGTTTTTT. This codes for CASSYFPRVAGRTNTGELFF.

Ten or more counts support this clonotype. J is TRBJ2-7 and V is TRBV10-3, with D hard to call. Looked up from germline, CDR1 is ENHRY and CDR2 is SYGVKD. Trimming left V 8 bases short and J 1 base short, with 9 bases between. The CDR3 has 12 residues. CDR3 coding DNA: TGTGCCATCTCCAGCGATTCCTACGAGCAGTACTTC. This encodes CAISSDSYEQYF.

This clonotype occurred many times. The chain combines TRBV7-6 with TRBJ2-1; TRBD1 might be the D (6 bases). Germline lookup yields CDR1 SGHVS and CDR2 FNYEAQ. V lost 5 bases and J lost 2, with 16 bases in between. This CDR3 has 16 amino acids. CDR3 sequence (DNA): TGTGCCAGCAGCAAAAACAGGGTTCCACCCTACAATGAGCAGTTCTTC. Amino acids: CASSKNRVPPYNEQFF.

This clonotype was seen a handful of times. V usage is TRBV12-5 and J usage is TRBJ1-1; TRBD1 might be the D (5 bases). This CDR3 contains 13 residues. CDR1 is LGHNT, CDR2 FRNRAP, per germline. Trimming left V 3 bases short and J 4 bases short, with 9 bases between. CDR3 coding DNA: TGTGCTAGTGGTTTCGGGGGGGTCACTGAAGCTTTCTTT. This gives the protein CASGFGGVTEAFF. The variable domain in full, completed from reference TRBV12-5 and TRBJ1-1, reads DARVTQTPRHKVTEMGQEVTMRCQPILGHNTVFWYRQTMMQGLELLAYFRNRAPLDDSGMPKDRFSAEMPDATLATLKIQPSEPRDSAVYFCASGFGGVTEAFFGQGTRLTVV.

This clonotype was observed many times. This chain joins TRBV28 and TRBJ2-5, with TRBD1 identical over 9 bases. The length of the CDR3 is 20 residues. Trimming cost V 3 bases and J 1 base; bases outside gene matches: 18. Germline V gene data show CDR1 as MDHEN and CDR2 as SYDVKM. CDR3 region: CASSFPPLPLGQGLQETQYF. In DNA, the CDR3 is TGTGCCAGCAGTTTCCCCCCGTTACCTCTGGGACAGGGACTCCAAGAGACCCAGTACTTC.

In its sample, this clonotype was seen many times. The chain has TRBV9 and TRBJ1-5; D possibly corresponds to TRBD1 (6 bases). Germline V gene sequence: CDR1 SGDLS, CDR2 YYNGEE. The CDR3 consists of 15 residues. V was pared by 0 bases and J by 6 bases, with 13 bases between. CDR3 protein: CASSVGTDFSQPQHF. DNA of the CDR3: TGTGCCAGCAGCGTAGGGACAGATTTTAGTCAGCCCCAGCATTTT.

This clonotype came up a few times. This chain connects TRBV9 to TRBJ2-5; 7 bases line up with TRBD2. Trimming removed 7 bases from V and 5 bases from J; junction bases left unmatched: 11. Germline V lookup: CDR1 SGDLS, CDR2 YYNGEE. The CDR3 extends over 14 amino acids. The CDR3 spells CASAARRGGETQYF. The CDR3 DNA reads TGTGCCAGCGCGGCCCGAAGGGGAGGGGAGACCCAGTACTTC.

This clonotype was picked up a small number of times. For the CDR3, the DNA is TGTGCCATCAGGGTTAAGGGACAGGGGGCTTACGAGCAGTACTTC. It codes for CAIRVKGQGAYEQYF. The V gene is TRBV10-3, the J gene TRBJ2-7; 12 bases fit TRBD1. Unmatched junction bases numbered 7, after V lost 6 bases and J lost 4 bases. Germline loops: CDR1 ENHRY, CDR2 SYGVKD. The CDR3 is made up of 15 amino acids.

The J gene is TRBJ1-1, the V gene TRBV5-1, with unresolved D. The V and J ends lost 2 bases and 3 bases respectively, with 17 bases between them. The germline V gene encodes CDR1 SGHRS and CDR2 YFSETQ. There are 16 residues in the CDR3. CDR3 coding DNA: TGCGCCAGCAGCTTTAGGGAGTACGAGGGTGACACTGAAGCTTTCTTT. Encoded protein: CASSFREYEGDTEAFF.

This clonotype was detected many times. The chain recombines TRBV11-2 with TRBJ2-2; 7 bases line up with TRBD2. Germline assignment: CDR1 SGHAT and CDR2 FQNNGV. The junction had 8 bases not matched to a gene; V was cut back by 4 bases and J by 6 bases. The CDR3 is 15 residues long. This chain's CDR3 is CASSSRSGIAGELFF. The DNA for the CDR3 is TGTGCCAGCAGCTCGAGGAGCGGGATCGCCGGGGAGCTGTTTTTT.